This entry lists 22 T cell receptor beta chains sequenced from one sample in a study of memory CD4+ T cells and cytomegalovirus serostatus (dated by TCRdb to between 2017 and 2020). Single viable CD3+CD4+CD8-CD45RO+ cells were sorted as memory CD4+ T cells on a FACSAria II. Library generation was performed with the immunoSEQ multiplex PCR assay. Sourced from immuneACCESS, this table was stored by TCRdb with only in-frame sequences that have V and J called. A share of the clones is absent; for the studies checked, an unresolved V gene accounts for under half, and the remainder has no known explanation. Across this sample there are 25,000 to 35,000 clones, with 75% to 85% seen only once. In total, the top ten clones hold around 0.68% of the sample. Source material: memory CD4+ T cells from blood. The receptors originated from an adult in good health and CMV-seronegative.

The rearrangement joins TRBV29-1 to TRBJ2-7, with D possibly TRBD2 on 5 matching bases. CDR1 is SQVTM and CDR2 is ANQGSEA in the germline V gene. V lost 4 bases, J lost 6 bases, and 19 bases lay in between. CDR3 size: 14 residues. Here the CDR3 reads CSVVRTDFLFEQYF. The CDR3 DNA sequence: TGCAGCGTTGTAAGGACGGACTTCCTATTCGAGCAGTACTTC.

CDR3 in DNA: TGTGCCAGCAATGAGCGGGGGGGCTCCTACGAGCAGTACTTC. It encodes CASNERGGSYEQYF. V gene TRBV28 combines with J gene TRBJ2-7; 10 nucleotides agree with TRBD2. The CDR3 consists of 14 residues. Per germline, CDR1 MDHEN and CDR2 SYDVKM. The V gene end was trimmed by 7 bases and the J gene end by 0 bases; junction bases not matched to a gene: 3.

The chain links TRBV6-4 to TRBJ2-1; 8 bases match TRBD2. Germline V gene data show CDR1 as MRHNA and CDR2 as SNTAGT. CDR3 length: 17 amino acids. V was pared by 6 bases and J by 1 base, with 11 bases of the junction left unmatched. CDR3 coding DNA: TGTGCCAGCAGATTCTCCGGGGGGGCCCGTTCCTACAATGAGCAGTTCTTC. It encodes CASRFSGGARSYNEQFF.

J is TRBJ2-5 and V is TRBV6-1; maybe TRBD2 (5 bases). The CDR3 length is 14 residues. Germline CDR1 reads MNHNS; CDR2 reads SASEGT. V lost 7 bases and J 0 bases, leaving 12 bases between the germline ends. This CDR3 is CASTTGLYQETQYF. The CDR3 DNA reads TGTGCCAGCACTACGGGGTTGTACCAAGAGACCCAGTACTTC.

This CDR3 is CASRTDYGYTF. The CDR3 bases are TGTGCCAGCCGGACAGATTATGGCTACACCTTC. This chain joins TRBV28 and TRBJ1-2; perhaps TRBD1 as D (6 bases). Trimming shortened V by 8 bases and J by 5 bases, and 9 bases separated the two germline ends. The CDR3 consists of 11 residues. Germline V lookup: CDR1 MDHEN, CDR2 SYDVKM.

The chain is built from TRBV7-6 and TRBJ2-5, with 7 bases identical to TRBD2. After removal of 5 bases from V and 3 bases from J, the junction contained 12 bases not matched to a gene. Germline CDR1 is SGHVS and CDR2 is FNYEAQ. This CDR3 is 16 amino acids long. CDR3 nucleotide sequence: TGTGCCAGCAGCCCCCCCGGACTAGGGTTTAAAGAGACCCAGTACTTC. Translation: CASSPPGLGFKETQYF.

Only a few counts were recorded for this clone. The chain employs TRBV7-2 and TRBJ2-7, with D perhaps TRBD1 (5 bases). Germline assignment: CDR1 SGHTA and CDR2 FQGNSA. The CDR3 length is 13 residues. Trimming left V 2 bases short and J 4 bases short, with 9 bases between. CDR3 in amino acids: CASSLKGPYEQYF. The CDR3 DNA follows: TGTGCCAGCAGCTTAAAGGGGCCGTACGAGCAGTACTTC. The full variable domain, completed using reference TRBV7-2 and TRBJ2-7, is GAGVSQSPSNKVTEKGKDVELRCDPISGHTALYWYRQSLGQGLEFLIYFQGNSAPDKSGLPSDRFSAERTGGSVSTLTIQRTQQEDSAVYLCASSLKGPYEQYFGPGTRLTVT.

Worth noting for this clone: Other DNA sequences in the sample encode the same CDR3. The chain recombines TRBV5-4 with TRBJ2-7, with 7 bases lining up with TRBD1. The junction had 4 bases not matched to a gene; V was cut back by 3 bases and J by 4 bases. The CDR3 has 13 amino acids. Germline V gene lookup returns CDR1 SGHNT and CDR2 YYREEE (reference sequence). The CDR3 coding sequence is TGTGCCAGCAGCTCGACAGGGTCTTACGAGCAGTACTTC. It is translated as CASSSTGSYEQYF.

V usage is TRBV5-1 and J usage is TRBJ1-2, with D uncertain. V lost 4 bases and J lost 2, with 18 bases in between. Germline CDR1 reads SGHRS; CDR2 reads YFSETQ. There are 16 residues in the CDR3. DNA for the CDR3: TGCGCCAGCAGCGGCGGCGGACTCCTTTTAAACTATGGCTACACCTTC. It is translated as CASSGGGLLLNYGYTF. Based on the CDR3 plus reference TRBV5-1 and TRBJ1-2, the full variable domain is KAGVTQTPRYLIKTRGQQVTLSCSPISGHRSVSWYQQTPGQGLQFLFEYFSETQRNKGNFPGRFSGRQFSNSRSEMNVSTLELGDSALYLCASSGGGLLLNYGYTFGSGTRLTVV.

The chain recombines TRBV5-1 with TRBJ2-5; 10 bases match TRBD2. CDR3 length equals 15 residues. J gave up 5 bases and V 4 bases, and 8 bases lay outside the gene matches. Looked up from germline, CDR1 is SGHRS and CDR2 is YFSETQ. The CDR3 here is CASSQGLAYVETQYF. CDR3 coding DNA: TGCGCCAGCAGCCAGGGACTAGCGTATGTCGAGACCCAGTACTTC.

The chain employs TRBV11-3 and TRBJ2-2; tentatively, D is TRBD2 (6 bases). Germline V gene data show CDR1 as SGHNT and CDR2 as YENEEA. V lost 2 bases to trimming and J lost 6 bases, with 10 bases between them. The CDR3 sequence is 14 residues long. The CDR3 region is CASSLRRVPGELFF. The DNA for the CDR3 is TGTGCCAGCAGCTTACGGAGGGTCCCCGGGGAGCTGTTTTTT.

The chain employs TRBV5-4 and TRBJ2-3; 9 nucleotides align to TRBD2. Germline V gene sequence: CDR1 SGHNT, CDR2 YYREEE (reference sequence). V was pared by 6 bases and J by 1 base, with 15 bases of the junction left unmatched. CDR3 length: 18 amino acids. The CDR3 protein is CASTPTRGGGGGTDTQYF. The CDR3 DNA follows: TGTGCCAGCACCCCTACCCGTGGCGGGGGGGGTGGCACAGATACGCAGTATTTT.

The V gene is TRBV19, the J gene TRBJ1-5, with 9 bases lining up with TRBD1. Germline trimming cut 10 bases from V and 7 bases from J; bases unmatched to any gene: 11. CDR1 and CDR2 from the germline V gene are LNHDA and SQIVND (reference sequence). The CDR3 length is 14 residues. CDR3 DNA: TGTGCCACTGCGGTTACAGGGGGCGGCCAGCCCCAGCATTTT. It yields the protein CATAVTGGGQPQHF.

The chain employs TRBV7-3 and TRBJ2-3; D is undetermined. There are 13 residues in the CDR3. V was shortened by 5 bases and J by 5 bases, with 11 bases between the two germline ends. CDR1 is SGHTA, CDR2 FQGTGA, per germline. CDR3 in DNA: TGTGCCAGCAGCCTGGACGTAAGAGATACGCAGTATTTT. This translates into CASSLDVRDTQYF.

The chain combines TRBV7-8 with TRBJ2-2, with D maybe TRBD2 (5 bases). Germline CDR1 and CDR2: SGHVS and FQNEAQ. The V end lost 6 bases, the J end lost 5 bases, and 7 bases lay between the germline ends. This CDR3 spans 12 amino acids. The CDR3 coding sequence is TGTGCCAGCAGTGAGGGAACCGGGGAGCTGTTTTTT. This encodes CASSEGTGELFF. Complete variable domain (other parts from reference TRBV7-8 and TRBJ2-2): GAGVSQSPRYKVAKRGQDVALRCDPISGHVSLFWYQQALGQGPEFLTYFQNEAQLDKSGLPSDRFFAERPEGSVSTLKIQRTQQEDSAVYLCASSEGTGELFFGEGSRLTVL.

The rearrangement links TRBV7-9 to TRBJ1-1; possible D gene TRBD1, 6 bases. With 1 base removed from V and 0 bases from J, the gap between germline ends came to 15 bases. The germline gives CDR1 SEHNR, CDR2 FQNEAQ (reference sequence). This CDR3 region has 17 residues. The CDR3 nucleotides read TGTGCCAGCAGCTTAGGCGGGGGCAGGACAGTGAACACTGAAGCTTTCTTT. Translation: CASSLGGGRTVNTEAFF.

The chain uses TRBV7-2 and TRBJ2-4; a possible D gene is TRBD2 (6 bases). The CDR3 is 16 amino acids. V was trimmed by 1 base and J by 0 bases, leaving 10 bases between them. Germline V gene sequence: CDR1 SGHTA, CDR2 FQGNSA. The DNA of the CDR3 is TGTGCCAGCAGCTTAGTGGGACTTCTAGCCAAAAACATTCAGTACTTC. Amino acid sequence: CASSLVGLLAKNIQYF. Based on the CDR3 plus reference TRBV7-2 and TRBJ2-4, the full variable domain is GAGVSQSPSNKVTEKGKDVELRCDPISGHTALYWYRQSLGQGLEFLIYFQGNSAPDKSGLPSDRFSAERTGGSVSTLTIQRTQQEDSAVYLCASSLVGLLAKNIQYFGAGTRLSVL.

This chain uses TRBV28 with TRBJ1-6, with 11 nucleotides matching TRBD1. The V and J ends lost 6 bases and 9 bases, in that order; junction bases with no gene match: 7. The CDR3 has 15 amino acids. The germline V gene encodes CDR1 MDHEN and CDR2 SYDVKM. The CDR3 protein is CASRPDRGLLSPLHF. Here the CDR3 DNA reads TGTGCCAGCAGACCGGACAGGGGGCTTCTTTCACCCCTCCACTTT.

The chain carries TRBV5-5 and TRBJ1-1, with 9 bases lining up with TRBD1. Germline-derived CDR1 and CDR2 are SGHKS and YYEKEE (reference sequence). This CDR3 has 15 amino acids. With V trimmed by 3 bases and J by 1 base, 4 bases remained unmatched. The CDR3 reads CASSSLTGGNTEAFF. The CDR3 DNA follows: TGTGCCAGCAGCTCCCTGACAGGGGGGAACACTGAAGCTTTCTTT. The full variable domain, completed using reference TRBV5-5 and TRBJ1-1, is DAGVTQSPTHLIKTRGQQVTLRCSPISGHKSVSWYQQVLGQGPQFIFQYYEKEERGRGNFPDRFSARQFPNYSSELNVNALLLGDSALYLCASSSLTGGNTEAFFGQGTRLTVV.

This clone has only one observation. V is TRBV19 and J is TRBJ1-1, with D possibly being TRBD1 (6 bases). The germline V and J ends were trimmed by 5 bases and 1 base, with 17 bases remaining between them. CDR3 length: 16 residues. Germline-derived CDR1 and CDR2 are LNHDA and SQIVND (reference sequence). The CDR3 spells CASSPSTGIPNTEAFF. The CDR3 region has the DNA TGTGCCAGTAGTCCTTCCACAGGGATCCCGAACACTGAAGCTTTCTTT. The full variable domain, in which reference TRBV19 and TRBJ1-1 provide the parts outside the CDR3, is DGGITQSPKYLFRKEGQNVTLSCEQNLNHDAMYWYRQDPGQGLRLIYYSQIVNDFQKGDIAEGYSVSREKKESFPLTVTSAQKNPTAFYLCASSPSTGIPNTEAFFGQGTRLTVV.

The chain couples TRBV13 to TRBJ2-1; weak D call: TRBD2 (6 bases). The CDR3 contains 15 residues. The germline gives CDR1 PRHDT, CDR2 FYEKMQ (reference sequence). V dropped 3 bases and J dropped 4 bases, with 13 bases sitting between them. The CDR3, as DNA: TGTGCCAGCAGCTTTTCGGACTATGGATACAATGAGCAGTTCTTC. Protein: CASSFSDYGYNEQFF.

The CDR3 coding sequence is TGTGCCAGCAGCTTAGTAGATGAGGAAACTGAAGCTTTCTTT. Translated: CASSLVDEETEAFF. The chain has TRBV11-2 and TRBJ1-1; D is unclear. V shed 1 base and J shed 5 bases, with 11 bases lying between them. This CDR3 comprises 14 residues. The germline V gene encodes CDR1 SGHAT and CDR2 FQNNGV.